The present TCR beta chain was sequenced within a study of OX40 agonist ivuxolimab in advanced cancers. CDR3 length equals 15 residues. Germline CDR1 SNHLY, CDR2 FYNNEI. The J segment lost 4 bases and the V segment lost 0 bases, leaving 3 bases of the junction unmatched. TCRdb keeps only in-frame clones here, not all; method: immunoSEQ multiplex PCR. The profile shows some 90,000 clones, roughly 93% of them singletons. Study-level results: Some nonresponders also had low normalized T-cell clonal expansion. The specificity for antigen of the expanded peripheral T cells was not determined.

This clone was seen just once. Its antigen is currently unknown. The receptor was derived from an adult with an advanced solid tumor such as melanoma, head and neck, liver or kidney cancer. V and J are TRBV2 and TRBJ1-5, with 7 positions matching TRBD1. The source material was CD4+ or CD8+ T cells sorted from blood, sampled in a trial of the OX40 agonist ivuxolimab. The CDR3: CASSEADRKNQPQHF. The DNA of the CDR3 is TGTGCCAGCAGTGAAGCGGACAGGAAGAATCAGCCCCAGCATTTT.